Shown below are 10 T cell receptor beta chains from a single sample sequenced in a study of cytomegalovirus exposure and HLA in healthy donors (TCRdb year 2017). Receptors were amplified or captured by the immunoSEQ multiplex PCR assay. A mixture of 60 forward primers for TCR Vbeta segments and 13 reverse primers for TCR Jbeta segments was used in the multiplex PCR. The clones in this table, taken by TCRdb from immuneACCESS, are in-frame only. Not every clone is retained; where verified, under half of the shortfall comes from an unresolved V gene, and the cause of the rest is unknown. Counted in this sample were around 99,000 clones; 81% of them appeared once. Under 2.5% of the sample goes to the ten largest clones. Sequenced input: PBMCs. The receptor set was obtained from a woman in her thirties in good health and CMV-seronegative.

The V call is TRBV5-4, the J call TRBJ2-7; D is perhaps TRBD2 (6 bases). The CDR3 totals 13 residues. V lost 2 bases and J 7 bases, leaving 13 bases between the germline ends. Germline CDR1 SGHNT, CDR2 YYREEE (reference sequence). The CDR3 protein is CASSFSRDSEQYF. In nucleotides, the CDR3 is TGTGCCAGCAGCTTCAGCCGGGACTCTGAGCAGTACTTC.

The chain combines TRBV5-1 with TRBJ1-3, with D perhaps TRBD1 (5 bases). CDR3 length: 15 residues. The V and J ends lost 3 bases and 3 bases respectively, with 13 bases between them. CDR1 and CDR2 from the germline V gene are SGHRS and YFSETQ. The CDR3 sequence is CASSWRGLDGNTIYF. The CDR3 DNA reads TGCGCCAGCAGCTGGCGGGGGTTAGATGGAAACACCATATATTTT.

The gene calls are TRBV5-1 and TRBJ2-2, with TRBD2 matching over 13 bases. V lost 2 bases and J lost 6; bases outside the gene matches: 1. Germline V gene lookup returns CDR1 SGHRS and CDR2 YFSETQ. The CDR3 covers 15 residues. The CDR3 DNA reads TGCGCCAGCAGCTTACTAGCGGGAGGGCCCGGGGAGCTGTTTTTT. As protein: CASSLLAGGPGELFF.

The chain carries TRBV6-6 and TRBJ2-1; a possible D gene is TRBD2 (5 bases). Germline V gene sequence: CDR1 MNHNY, CDR2 SVGAGI (reference sequence). Trimming removed 5 bases from V and 0 bases from J, with 11 bases in between. The CDR3 consists of 15 residues. The CDR3 sequence: CASSPGGSSYNEQFF. Written as DNA, the CDR3 is TGTGCCAGCAGTCCCGGTGGGAGCTCCTACAATGAGCAGTTCTTC.

J is TRBJ1-1 and V is TRBV5-4; D is undetermined. CDR1 is SGHNT, CDR2 YYREEE, per germline (reference sequence). The CDR3 contains 15 residues. V was pared by 3 bases and J by 4 bases, with 16 bases between. The CDR3 DNA reads as TGTGCCAGCAGCTCCATTGCGGGCCTGGGCACTGAAGCTTTCTTT. This codes for CASSSIAGLGTEAFF.

The V gene is TRBV6-1, the J gene TRBJ1-1; D gene uncertain. In germline, CDR1 is MNHNS, CDR2 SASEGT. This CDR3 contains 13 residues. V lost 10 bases and J lost 3, with 15 bases in between. The CDR3, as DNA: TGTGCCACCACAGAATCCGGTGACACTGAAGCTTTCTTT. This sequence encodes CATTESGDTEAFF.

The genes are TRBV29-1 and TRBJ2-7; D not certain. V was trimmed by 6 bases and J by 5 bases, leaving 14 bases between them. Germline lookup yields CDR1 SQVTM and CDR2 ANQGSEA. CDR3 length: 12 amino acids. The CDR3 region has the DNA TGCAGCGTCGACACCCAAGGTAACGAGCAGTACTTC. It is translated as CSVDTQGNEQYF.

V usage is TRBV7-9 and J usage is TRBJ2-2, with a possible D match to TRBD2 (6 bases). Germline lookup yields CDR1 SEHNR and CDR2 FQNEAQ (reference sequence). The CDR3 consists of 15 residues. The V end was cut by 5 bases, the J end by 5 bases, with 15 bases between. CDR3 loop: CASSVFGRRTGELFF. The CDR3 DNA follows: TGTGCCAGCAGCGTTTTTGGGAGGAGGACCGGGGAGCTGTTTTTT.

The chain combines TRBV28 with TRBJ2-7; 12 nucleotides agree with TRBD2. The CDR3 covers 16 residues. The V segment lost 6 bases and the J segment 1 base; nucleotides outside the gene matches: 7. Germline CDR1 reads MDHEN; CDR2 reads SYDVKM. The CDR3 here is CASSLTGLAGSYEQYF. CDR3 coding DNA: TGTGCCAGCAGCCTGACCGGACTAGCGGGATCCTACGAGCAGTACTTC.

Of note for this clone: The junction differs from germline at one of its ends, possibly a read error. The V and J genes are TRBV4-1 and TRBJ1-2, with no clear D. Germline-derived CDR1 and CDR2 are MGHRA and YSYEKL. The CDR3 is 15 amino acids. The CDR3 sequence: CASSQPWQPNYGYTF. The DNA for the CDR3 is TGCGCCAGCAGCCAACCGTGGCAGCCCAACTACGGCTACACCTTC.